This TCR beta chain was captured by sequencing in a study of blood T cell repertoires in COVID-19. Looking at the study overall: Collection of acute and convalescent COVID-19 samples took place in the United States, Italy and Spain. From T cells, B-cell-depleted T cells, or PBMCs came the material, which was cDNA or gDNA.

The authors' processing: Reference gene primer amplification yielded estimated nucleated cell counts. This table comes from immunoSEQ multiplex PCR, and its TCRdb copy is limited to in-frame clones, with some not included. Clone size and the V and J calls come from that table; the DNA yielded D and trimming. The table has 150,000 to 200,000 clones, approximately 86% seen once. This CDR3 is 14 amino acids long. Germline V gene lookup returns CDR1 KGHSH and CDR2 LQKENI. The V gene lost 1 base and the J gene lost 5 bases, with 11 bases spanning the gap. The clonotype was recovered from a middle-aged man with active or convalescent COVID-19. The chain recombines TRBV18 with TRBJ1-1, with TRBD1 as a possible D gene (6 bases). The specimen was peripheral blood. CDR3 region: CASSPQGVGTEAFF. CDR3 bases: TGTGCCAGCTCACCACAGGGGGTCGGGACTGAAGCTTTCTTT.